This entry concerns a single T cell receptor beta chain. Sequencing used immunoSEQ multiplex PCR; TCRdb keeps in-frame clones, though not all of them. The data show more than 9,000 clones, about 95% seen once. The sample originates from a study of technical replicates of blood from several donors. Germline V CDR1 and CDR2: SGHRS, YFSETQ. This CDR3 contains 17 residues. V dropped 5 bases and J dropped 7 bases, with 27 bases sitting between them. The chain recombines TRBV5-1 with TRBJ2-5; D is possibly TRBD2 (6 bases). The sample taken for sequencing was PBMCs. The receptor comes from a human donor in good health. This CDR3 reads CASSFNAGTSRGTTQYF. CDR3 DNA: TGCGCCAGCAGTTTCAACGCCGGGACTTCCCGCGGGACGACCCAGTACTTC. Full variable domain (outside the CDR3, taken from reference TRBV5-1 and TRBJ2-5): KAGVTQTPRYLIKTRGQQVTLSCSPISGHRSVSWYQQTPGQGLQFLFEYFSETQRNKGNFPGRFSGRQFSNSRSEMNVSTLELGDSALYLCASSFNAGTSRGTTQYFGPGTRLLVL.